This T cell receptor (beta chain) was sequenced in a study of tumor-infiltrating lymphocytes in primary liver carcinoma. Whole-study context: Ages ranged from 30 to 69, with HCC or mixed HCC-cholangiocarcinoma. Tumors, staged T1-T3 N0M0, spanned about 4 to 11 cm. Study outcomes and limitations: Compared with blood, tumor repertoires held significantly more in their top 250 clones.

As concerns this clonotype: Its antigen is unknown. One end of the junction is discordant with germline, which a read error may explain.

Reverse transcription of roughly 470 ng total RNA with a constant-region primer produced TCR beta cDNA. ARM-PCR, slightly modified, supplied the TCR beta libraries through three nested multiplex PCR rounds. Researchers ran the first two PCR rounds for 9 to 10 cycles each with TRBV1-TRBV30 forward primers and a C-beta reverse primer. TCRdb reprocessed the multiplex PCR reads via MiXCR and lists one record per CDR3 protein. The repertoire holds approximately 92,000 distinct CDR3 sequences, with 55% to 75% as singletons. CDR1 SGHAT and CDR2 FQNNGV come from the germline V gene. The CDR3 consists of 15 residues. DNA and RNA were both co-extracted from approximately 22-30 mg of bulk tissue that had not been sorted. Every patient had chronic HBV infection and was treatment-naive.

The chain carries TRBV11-2 and TRBJ2-3; D gene uncertain. This sequence originates from a man aged 40-49 years with primary liver carcinoma and hepatitis B virus infection. Sample: tumor-adjacent normal liver tissue. The CDR3 region has the DNA TGTGCCAACAGCCGCGAGCCCTCAAGCACAAATACGCAGTATTTT. It translates to CANSREPSSTNTQYF.